These 21 T cell receptor beta chains came from one sample sequenced in a study of cytomegalovirus exposure and HLA in healthy donors. The PCR made use of 60 Vbeta and 13 Jbeta primers. TCRdb's copy holds only in-frame clones and misses some; the assay was immunoSEQ multiplex PCR. The data hold about 160,000 clones, with 80% observed a single time. Input material: PBMCs. The receptors originated from a male donor in good health and CMV-seropositive.

The gene calls are TRBV27 and TRBJ1-1, with a weak D call TRBD1 (5 bases). The CDR3 is 14 amino acids. Germline values: CDR1 MNHEY, CDR2 SMNVEV (reference sequence). Trimming left V 6 bases short and J 0 bases short, with 11 bases between. The CDR3 nucleotides read TGTGCCAGCAGACCGCCAGGGTTGAACACTGAAGCTTTCTTT. This gives the protein CASRPPGLNTEAFF.

The chain employs TRBV15 and TRBJ2-5, with D possibly matching TRBD2 (5 bases). The germline V gene encodes CDR1 LNHNV and CDR2 YYDKDF (reference sequence). V lost 5 bases and J lost 1, with 14 bases in between. This CDR3 contains 15 residues. CDR3 DNA sequence: TGTGCCACCAGCCCGGACGGGGATTCCCAAGAGACCCAGTACTTC. This sequence encodes CATSPDGDSQETQYF. The complete variable domain, with remaining parts taken from reference TRBV15 and TRBJ2-5, reads DAMVIQNPRYQVTQFGKPVTLSCSQTLNHNVMYWYQQKSSQAPKLLFHYYDKDFNNEADTPDNFQSRRPNTSFCFLDIRSPGLGDTAMYLCATSPDGDSQETQYFGPGTRLLVL.

This rearrangement joins TRBV6-5 to TRBJ2-7, with no clear D. Per the germline V gene, CDR1 is MNHEY and CDR2 is SVGAGI. The CDR3 is 15 residues long. Trimming removed 0 bases at V and 3 bases at J, with 12 bases between. The CDR3 DNA is TGTGCCAGCAGTTACTCCGCGGCCTCCAGCTACGAGCAGTACTTC. It encodes CASSYSAASSYEQYF.

V usage is TRBV2 and J usage is TRBJ1-1; D remains ambiguous. The CDR3 is made up of 12 amino acids. Trimming took 8 bases from V and 0 from J, leaving 7 bases between them. Germline CDR1 is SNHLY and CDR2 is FYNNEI. The CDR3: CASPRVNTEAFF. The CDR3 DNA reads as TGTGCCAGCCCGAGAGTGAACACTGAAGCTTTCTTT.

This chain joins TRBV9 and TRBJ2-1; D may be TRBD2 (6 bases). V was shortened by 0 bases and J by 4 bases, with 23 bases between the two germline ends. Germline CDR1 SGDLS, CDR2 YYNGEE. CDR3 length: 19 amino acids. In nucleotides, the CDR3 is TGTGCCAGCAGCGTAGATTCCCGGCTCGGGACTCGAGGGTACAATGAGCAGTTCTTC. This codes for CASSVDSRLGTRGYNEQFF.

In DNA form, the CDR3 reads TGTGCCAGTAGTATAAAGGGGGAGGGGTTGGAGCTGTTTTTT. This gives the protein CASSIKGEGLELFF. The chain has TRBV19 and TRBJ2-2, with D possibly matching TRBD2 (7 bases). CDR3 length: 14 residues. Germline V gene sequence: CDR1 LNHDA, CDR2 SQIVND (reference sequence). V lost 2 bases to trimming and J lost 10 bases, with 14 bases between them.

The chain joins TRBV7-6 to TRBJ2-3; D is perhaps TRBD2 (6 bases). This CDR3 is 16 amino acids long. CDR1 and CDR2 (germline): SGHVS, FNYEAQ. V was cut by 4 bases and J by 1 base, with 15 bases left in between. The CDR3 region has the DNA TGTGCCAGCAGCTCGACTAGGCTGGGTCGCACAGATACGCAGTATTTT. Protein product: CASSSTRLGRTDTQYF.

The CDR3 DNA is TGTGCCAGCAGCTTGGGCGGGAGGAGCTCCTACAATGAGCAGTTCTTC. Its translation: CASSLGGRSSYNEQFF. The chain couples TRBV5-4 to TRBJ2-1, with 8 bases fitting TRBD2. The CDR3 contains 16 residues. Germline V gene sequence: CDR1 SGHNT, CDR2 YYREEE (reference sequence). The V and J ends lost 0 bases and 0 bases, in that order; junction bases with no gene match: 2. Together with reference TRBV5-4 and TRBJ2-1, the CDR3 gives the full variable domain: ETGVTQSPTHLIKTRGQQVTLRCSSQSGHNTVSWYQQALGQGPQFIFQYYREEENGRGNFPPRFSGLQFPNYSSELNVNALELDDSALYLCASSLGGRSSYNEQFFGPGTRLTVL.

The V call is TRBV28, the J call TRBJ2-3, with D possibly matching TRBD2 (6 bases). The CDR3 sequence is 16 residues long. Germline lookup yields CDR1 MDHEN and CDR2 SYDVKM. Between the trimmed V and J ends, which lost 7 bases and 1 base, there was a span of 18 bases. The CDR3 nucleotides read TGTGCCAGCACTATCGGCGGGGCCAAAGGCACAGATACGCAGTATTTT. This encodes CASTIGGAKGTDTQYF.

The chain combines TRBV29-1 with TRBJ2-3; D is ambiguous. CDR3 length equals 12 residues. Trimming pared 7 bases from V and 8 bases from J, leaving 16 bases between. CDR1 and CDR2 from the germline V gene are SQVTM and ANQGSEA. The CDR3 is CSATPPSVTQYF. The CDR3 region has the DNA TGCAGCGCTACTCCCCCCTCGGTTACGCAGTATTTT.

V and J are TRBV5-1 and TRBJ1-1, with TRBD1 as a possible D gene (5 bases). Between the trimmed V and J ends, which lost 1 base and 3 bases, there was a span of 7 bases. The CDR3 has 13 amino acids. Germline lookup yields CDR1 SGHRS and CDR2 YFSETQ. In nucleotides, the CDR3 is TGCGCCAGCAGCTTGTTAGGGGACACTGAAGCTTTCTTT. Protein product: CASSLLGDTEAFF.

The chain is built from TRBV4-1 and TRBJ2-2, with a tentative D call TRBD2 (6 bases). Germline CDR1 reads MGHRA; CDR2 reads YSYEKL. CDR3 length: 14 amino acids. With 4 bases removed from V and 7 bases from J, the gap between germline ends came to 13 bases. The CDR3 loop reads CASSPTRSYGELFF. CDR3 coding DNA: TGCGCCAGCAGCCCGACTAGGAGTTACGGGGAGCTGTTTTTT.

The CDR3 bases are TGTGCCAGCAGGCCAGCGGGCGGCACAGATACGCAGTATTTT. It yields the protein CASRPAGGTDTQYF. The V gene is TRBV9, the J gene TRBJ2-3, with D perhaps matching TRBD2 (6 bases). CDR1 is SGDLS and CDR2 is YYNGEE in the germline V gene. Trimming cost V 5 bases and J 1 base, with 11 bases left between them. The CDR3 sequence is 14 residues long.

V is TRBV6-5 and J is TRBJ2-1, with TRBD1 identical over 9 bases. The CDR3 consists of 15 residues. J was trimmed by 3 bases and V by 5 bases; bases with no gene match: 5. In germline, CDR1 is MNHEY, CDR2 SVGAGI. CDR3 DNA sequence: TGTGCCAGCAGTCTACAGGGGGCCCTCTACAATGAGCAGTTCTTC. Its protein is CASSLQGALYNEQFF.

This chain uses TRBV11-2 with TRBJ2-7; D gene unclear. The CDR3 is 10 residues long. Germline V CDR1 and CDR2: SGHAT, FQNNGV. V lost 5 bases to trimming and J lost 4 bases, with 3 bases between them. DNA of the CDR3: TGTGCCAGCAGCGCGTACGAGCAGTACTTC. Residues: CASSAYEQYF.

The V gene is TRBV27, the J gene TRBJ2-3; the match to TRBD2 covers 12 bases. The CDR3 has 16 residues. The germline gives CDR1 MNHEY, CDR2 SMNVEV (reference sequence). Trimming at V came to 5 bases and at J to 0 bases, leaving 3 bases not matched to a gene. CDR3 DNA: TGTGCCAGCAGTCGAGGGACTAGCGGGAGCACAGATACGCAGTATTTT. Its translation is CASSRGTSGSTDTQYF.

V gene TRBV7-8 combines with J gene TRBJ2-2; 7 bases line up with TRBD2. J was trimmed by 4 bases and V by 0 bases; bases with no gene match: 11. The CDR3 covers 18 residues. CDR1 and CDR2 (germline): SGHVS, FQNEAQ. DNA of the CDR3: TGTGCCAGCAGCTTAGCGGTGGGGGGGAGGGTTTCCACCGGGGAGCTGTTTTTT. Amino acid sequence: CASSLAVGGRVSTGELFF.

This chain links TRBV10-3 with TRBJ2-7, with 11 bases matching TRBD1. Germline V CDR1 and CDR2: ENHRY, SYGVKD. With V trimmed by 0 bases and J by 4 bases, 8 bases remained unmatched. The CDR3 loop spans 17 amino acids. The CDR3 bases are TGTGCCATCAGTGAGTCCCTCGCCGGACAGGGGGCTTACGAGCAGTACTTC. This gives the protein CAISESLAGQGAYEQYF.

The chain couples TRBV7-9 to TRBJ1-2, with a possible D match to TRBD1 (6 bases). CDR3 length: 15 residues. The V and J ends lost 5 bases and 0 bases respectively, with 13 bases between them. Looked up from germline, CDR1 is SEHNR and CDR2 is FQNEAQ (reference sequence). CDR3 sequence: CASSPKDRSNYGYTF. The CDR3 bases are TGTGCCAGCAGCCCCAAGGACAGATCTAACTATGGCTACACCTTC.

The chain couples TRBV28 to TRBJ2-7, with a weak D call TRBD1 (5 bases). Trimming removed 5 bases from V and 1 base from J, with 6 bases in between. The CDR3 spans 12 residues. Germline V gene data show CDR1 as MDHEN and CDR2 as SYDVKM. As DNA, the CDR3 is TGTGCCAGCAGTCGGACATCCTACGAGCAGTACTTC. Encoded protein: CASSRTSYEQYF.

This clone came up a few times. V gene TRBV11-3 combines with J gene TRBJ1-1, with TRBD1 matching 8 bases. The CDR3 spans 13 residues. Germline CDR1 SGHNT, CDR2 YENEEA. Trimming took 5 bases from V and 4 from J; bases not matched to a gene: 3. The CDR3 DNA reads as TGTGCCAGCAGCCGAGACAGGGGCACTGAAGCTTTCTTT. This encodes CASSRDRGTEAFF.